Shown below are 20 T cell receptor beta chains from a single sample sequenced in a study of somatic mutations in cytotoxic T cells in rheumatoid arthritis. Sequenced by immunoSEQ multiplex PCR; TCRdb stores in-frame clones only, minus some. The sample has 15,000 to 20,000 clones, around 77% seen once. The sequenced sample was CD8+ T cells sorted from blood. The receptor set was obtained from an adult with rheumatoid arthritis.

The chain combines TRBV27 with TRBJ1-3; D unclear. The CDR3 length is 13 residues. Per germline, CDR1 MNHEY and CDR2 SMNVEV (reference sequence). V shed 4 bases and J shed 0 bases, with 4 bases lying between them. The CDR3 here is CASSYGSGNTIYF. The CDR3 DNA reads TGTGCCAGCAGTTACGGCTCTGGAAACACCATATATTTT.

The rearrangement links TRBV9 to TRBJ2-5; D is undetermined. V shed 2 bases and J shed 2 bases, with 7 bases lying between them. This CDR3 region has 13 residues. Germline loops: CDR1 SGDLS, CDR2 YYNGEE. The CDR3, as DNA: TGTGCCAGCAGCGTCCCCCCACAAGAGACCCAGTACTTC. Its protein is CASSVPPQETQYF.

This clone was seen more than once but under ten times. The CDR3 coding sequence is TGTGCCAGCAGCCACCTAAGTTTGGGACCGAACACTGAAGCTTTCTTT. It translates to CASSHLSLGPNTEAFF. The chain joins TRBV14 to TRBJ1-1; a possible D gene is TRBD1 (5 bases). Germline CDR1 is SGHDN and CDR2 is FVKESK. V lost 3 bases and J 1 base, leaving 15 bases between the germline ends. CDR3 size: 16 residues.

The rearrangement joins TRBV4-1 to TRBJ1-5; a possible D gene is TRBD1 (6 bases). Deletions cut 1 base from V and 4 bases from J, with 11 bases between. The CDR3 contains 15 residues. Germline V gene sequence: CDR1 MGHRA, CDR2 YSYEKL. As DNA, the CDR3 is TGCGCCAGCAGCCAAGTTCGGGGGACAAATCAGCCCCAGCATTTT. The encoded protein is CASSQVRGTNQPQHF.

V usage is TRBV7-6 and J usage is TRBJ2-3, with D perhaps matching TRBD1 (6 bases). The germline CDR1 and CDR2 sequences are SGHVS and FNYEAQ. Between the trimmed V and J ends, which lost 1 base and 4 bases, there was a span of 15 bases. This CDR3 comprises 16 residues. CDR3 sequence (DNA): TGTGCCAGCAGCTTAGGGTCCAGGGGACGGGCAGATACGCAGTATTTT. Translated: CASSLGSRGRADTQYF.

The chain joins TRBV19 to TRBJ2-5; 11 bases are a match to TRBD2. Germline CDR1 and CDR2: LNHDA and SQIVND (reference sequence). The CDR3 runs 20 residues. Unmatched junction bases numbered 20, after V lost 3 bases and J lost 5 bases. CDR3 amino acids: CASSISFLAGGPPVEETQYF. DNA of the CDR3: TGTGCCAGTAGTATCTCCTTCCTAGCGGGGGGACCCCCCGTGGAGGAGACCCAGTACTTC.

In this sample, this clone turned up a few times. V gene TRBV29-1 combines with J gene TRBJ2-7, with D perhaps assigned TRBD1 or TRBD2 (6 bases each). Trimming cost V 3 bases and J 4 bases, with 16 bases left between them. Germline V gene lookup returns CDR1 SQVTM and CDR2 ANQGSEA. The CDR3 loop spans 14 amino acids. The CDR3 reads CSVEMEGHRYEQYF. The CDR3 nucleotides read TGCAGCGTTGAGATGGAGGGACACCGATACGAGCAGTACTTC.

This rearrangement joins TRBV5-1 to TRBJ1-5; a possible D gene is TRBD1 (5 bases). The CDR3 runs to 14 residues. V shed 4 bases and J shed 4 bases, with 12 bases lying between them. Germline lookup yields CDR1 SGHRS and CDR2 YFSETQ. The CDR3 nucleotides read TGCGCCAGCAGCCCCGTGGGGGGGAATCAGCCCCAGCATTTT. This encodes CASSPVGGNQPQHF.

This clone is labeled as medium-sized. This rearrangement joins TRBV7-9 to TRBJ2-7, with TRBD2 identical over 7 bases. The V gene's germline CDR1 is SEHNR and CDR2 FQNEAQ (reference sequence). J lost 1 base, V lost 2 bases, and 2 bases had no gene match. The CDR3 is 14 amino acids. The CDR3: CASSLWGGSYEQYF. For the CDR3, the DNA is TGTGCCAGCAGCTTATGGGGGGGTTCCTACGAGCAGTACTTC.

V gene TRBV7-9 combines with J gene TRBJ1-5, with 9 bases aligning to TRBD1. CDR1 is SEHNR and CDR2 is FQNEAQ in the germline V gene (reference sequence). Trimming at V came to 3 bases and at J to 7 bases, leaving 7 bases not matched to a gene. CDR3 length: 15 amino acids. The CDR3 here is CASSFNAGQGQPQHF. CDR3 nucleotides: TGTGCCAGCAGCTTCAACGCGGGACAGGGACAGCCCCAGCATTTT.

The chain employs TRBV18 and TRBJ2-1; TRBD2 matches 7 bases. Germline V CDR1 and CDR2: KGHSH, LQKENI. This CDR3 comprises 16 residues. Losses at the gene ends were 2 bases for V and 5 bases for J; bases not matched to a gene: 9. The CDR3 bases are TGTGCCAGCTCACCATACTGGACTAGGAGGAACAATGAGCAGTTCTTC. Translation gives CASSPYWTRRNNEQFF.

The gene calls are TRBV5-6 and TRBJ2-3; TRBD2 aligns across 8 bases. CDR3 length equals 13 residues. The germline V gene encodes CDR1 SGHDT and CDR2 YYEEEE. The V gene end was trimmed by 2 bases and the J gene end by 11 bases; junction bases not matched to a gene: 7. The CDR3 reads CASSFSGTSRQYF. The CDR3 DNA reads TGTGCCAGCAGCTTTTCCGGGACTAGTCGGCAGTATTTT. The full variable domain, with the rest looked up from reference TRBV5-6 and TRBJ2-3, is DAGVTQSPTHLIKTRGQQVTLRCSPKSGHDTVSWYQQALGQGPQFIFQYYEEEERQRGNFPDRFSGHQFPNYSSELNVNALLLGDSALYLCASSFSGTSRQYFGPGTRLTVL.

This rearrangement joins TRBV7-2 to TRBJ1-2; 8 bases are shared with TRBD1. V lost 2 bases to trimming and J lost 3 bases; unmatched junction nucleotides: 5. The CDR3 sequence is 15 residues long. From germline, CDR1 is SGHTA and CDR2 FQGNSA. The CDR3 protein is CASSLIGQGDYGYTF. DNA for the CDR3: TGTGCCAGCAGCTTAATTGGACAGGGTGACTATGGCTACACCTTC. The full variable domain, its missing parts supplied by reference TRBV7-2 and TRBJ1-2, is GAGVSQSPSNKVTEKGKDVELRCDPISGHTALYWYRQSLGQGLEFLIYFQGNSAPDKSGLPSDRFSAERTGGSVSTLTIQRTQQEDSAVYLCASSLIGQGDYGYTFGSGTRLTVV.

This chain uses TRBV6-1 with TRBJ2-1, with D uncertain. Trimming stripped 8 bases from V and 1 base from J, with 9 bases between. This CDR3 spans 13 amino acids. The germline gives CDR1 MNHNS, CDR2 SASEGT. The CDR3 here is CASVRPSYNEQFF. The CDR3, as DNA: TGTGCCAGCGTCAGACCTTCCTACAATGAGCAGTTCTTC.

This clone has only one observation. The CDR3: CASSVGTGVSYEQYF. CDR3 sequence (DNA): TGTGCCAGCAGCGTAGGGACAGGGGTATCCTACGAGCAGTACTTC. The genes are TRBV9 and TRBJ2-7; 9 positions match TRBD1. Looked up from germline, CDR1 is SGDLS and CDR2 is YYNGEE. V shed 0 bases and J 1 base; nucleotides not matched to a gene: 2. The CDR3 extends over 15 amino acids.

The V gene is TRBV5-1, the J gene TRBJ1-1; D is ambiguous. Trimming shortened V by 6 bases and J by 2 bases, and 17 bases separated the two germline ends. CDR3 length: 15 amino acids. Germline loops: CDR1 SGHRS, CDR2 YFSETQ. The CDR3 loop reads CASKVVGSSNTEAFF. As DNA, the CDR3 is TGCGCCAGCAAGGTTGTTGGTTCTTCTAACACTGAAGCTTTCTTT.

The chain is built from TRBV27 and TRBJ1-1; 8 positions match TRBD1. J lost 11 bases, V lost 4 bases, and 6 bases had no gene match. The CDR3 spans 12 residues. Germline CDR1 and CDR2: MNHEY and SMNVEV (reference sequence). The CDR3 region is CASSSTGARAFF. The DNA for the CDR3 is TGTGCCAGCAGTTCGACAGGGGCGCGGGCTTTCTTT.

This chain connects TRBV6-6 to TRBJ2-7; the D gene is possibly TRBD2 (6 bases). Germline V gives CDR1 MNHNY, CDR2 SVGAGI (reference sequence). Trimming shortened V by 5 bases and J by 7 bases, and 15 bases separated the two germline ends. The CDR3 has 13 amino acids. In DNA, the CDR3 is TGTGCCAGCAGTGCCGGACTATTAGGGGAGCAGTACTTC. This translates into CASSAGLLGEQYF.

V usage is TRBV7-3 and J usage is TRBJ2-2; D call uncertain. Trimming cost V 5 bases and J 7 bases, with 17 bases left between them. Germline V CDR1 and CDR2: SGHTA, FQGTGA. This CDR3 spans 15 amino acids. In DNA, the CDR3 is TGTGCCAGCAGCACTACTCCCCCTCCCGGCGGGGAGCTGTTTTTT. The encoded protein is CASSTTPPPGGELFF. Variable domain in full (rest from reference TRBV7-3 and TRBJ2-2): GAGVSQTPSNKVTEKGKYVELRCDPISGHTALYWYRQSLGQGPEFLIYFQGTGAADDSGLPNDRFFAVRPEGSVSTLKIQRTERGDSAVYLCASSTTPPPGGELFFGEGSRLTVL.

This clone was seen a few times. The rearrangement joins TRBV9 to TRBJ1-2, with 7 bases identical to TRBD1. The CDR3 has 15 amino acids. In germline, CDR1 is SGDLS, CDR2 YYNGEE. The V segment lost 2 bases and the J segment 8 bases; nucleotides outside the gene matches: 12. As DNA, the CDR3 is TGTGCCAGCAGCGTCGCGAGGGGGCAAGGAGGGGGCTACACCTTC. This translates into CASSVARGQGGGYTF. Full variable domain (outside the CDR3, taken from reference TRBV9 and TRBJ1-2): DSGVTQTPKHLITATGQRVTLRCSPRSGDLSVYWYQQSLDQGLQFLIQYYNGEERAKGNILERFSAQQFPDLHSELNLSSLELGDSALYFCASSVARGQGGGYTFGSGTRLTVV.